The 22 T cell receptor beta chains given below trace back to one sample, sequenced in a study of blood T cell repertoires in COVID-19. Data came from immunoSEQ multiplex PCR; TCRdb stores just in-frame clones and leaves some out. The sample yields fewer than 55,000 clones, around 86% seen once. The sequencing sample was made of peripheral blood. The receptors shown here come from a man between 65 and 85 years old with active COVID-19.

The J gene is TRBJ2-7, the V gene TRBV29-1; perhaps TRBD2 as D (5 bases). The ends were cut back, 7 bases at V and 4 bases at J, with 11 bases in the middle. The CDR3 is 11 amino acids. Germline-derived CDR1 and CDR2 are SQVTM and ANQGSEA. The CDR3: CSASGMYEQYF. The CDR3 coding sequence is TGCAGCGCCTCCGGGATGTACGAGCAGTACTTC.

The DNA of the CDR3 is TGTGCCAGCAGCGTCTCAGCGGCCGGCTACGAGCAGTACTTC. It yields the protein CASSVSAAGYEQYF. V usage is TRBV9 and J usage is TRBJ2-7, with D tentatively TRBD2 (5 bases). The CDR3 loop spans 14 amino acids. V was trimmed by 2 bases and J by 3 bases, leaving 12 bases between them. From germline, CDR1 is SGDLS and CDR2 YYNGEE.

The rearrangement links TRBV7-2 to TRBJ1-1; D not resolved. Trimming shortened V by 1 base and J by 5 bases, and 11 bases separated the two germline ends. Germline V gives CDR1 SGHTA, CDR2 FQGNSA. This CDR3 has 14 residues. CDR3 residues: CASSLVPSSTEAFF. In DNA, the CDR3 is TGTGCCAGCAGCTTAGTTCCCTCCTCGACTGAAGCTTTCTTT.

J is TRBJ1-3 and V is TRBV4-3; D may be TRBD1 (6 bases). Germline V lookup: CDR1 LGHNA, CDR2 YSLEER. CDR3 length: 16 amino acids. The V end lost 0 bases, the J end lost 4 bases, and 13 bases lay between the germline ends. As DNA, the CDR3 is TGCGCCAGCAGCCAAGATGGGGCAGGGACAGGAAACACCATATATTTT. It is translated as CASSQDGAGTGNTIYF.

The chain joins TRBV6-5 to TRBJ2-7, with a possible D match to TRBD1 (5 bases). V was trimmed by 6 bases and J by 4 bases, leaving 19 bases between them. This CDR3 spans 15 amino acids. CDR1 is MNHEY and CDR2 is SVGAGI in the germline V gene. The CDR3 nucleotides read TGTGCCAGCAGCCAACACCAGGGAACCGGGTACGAGCAGTACTTC. Translation gives CASSQHQGTGYEQYF.

The V and J genes are TRBV2 and TRBJ2-1; D may be TRBD2 (6 bases). CDR1 SNHLY and CDR2 FYNNEI come from the germline V gene. The CDR3 consists of 16 residues. Trimming removed 8 bases from V and 4 bases from J, with 21 bases in between. The CDR3 region is CASPAGMGGKYNEQFF. CDR3 nucleotides: TGTGCCAGCCCGGCGGGGATGGGGGGTAAATACAATGAGCAGTTCTTC.

CDR3 sequence reads: CAIDGGADTQYF. DNA of the CDR3: TGTGCCATCGACGGGGGGGCAGATACGCAGTATTTT. The genes are TRBV10-3 and TRBJ2-3; TRBD2 matches 8 bases. V was clipped by 8 bases and J by 4 bases; unmatched bases: 2. The germline V gene encodes CDR1 ENHRY and CDR2 SYGVKD. The CDR3 has 12 residues.

J is TRBJ2-5 and V is TRBV19; a possible D gene is TRBD2 (5 bases). The length of the CDR3 is 14 residues. Germline assignment: CDR1 LNHDA and CDR2 SQIVND (reference sequence). Trimming took 5 bases from V and 9 from J, leaving 19 bases between them. CDR3 sequence: CASSPQGLAEAQYF. CDR3 in DNA: TGTGCCAGTAGTCCCCAAGGACTGGCCGAAGCCCAGTACTTC.

The V gene is TRBV6-2 or TRBV6-3, the J gene TRBJ1-5; TRBD1 agrees at 7 bases. Germline assignment: CDR1 MNHEY and CDR2 SVGEGT. J lost 0 bases, V lost 5 bases, and 10 bases had no gene match. The CDR3 spans 17 residues. CDR3 nucleotides: TGTGCCAGCAGTCGGGACAGTGAGAGATATAGCAATCAGCCCCAGCATTTT. It codes for CASSRDSERYSNQPQHF.

The CDR3 region has the DNA TGTGCCAGCAGCATGCGGACAGAAGATAATTCACCCCTCCACTTT. Residues: CASSMRTEDNSPLHF. J is TRBJ1-6 and V is TRBV7-2; a weak D match, TRBD1 (6 bases). Germline assignment: CDR1 SGHTA and CDR2 FQGNSA. The CDR3 sequence is 15 residues long. Trimming shortened V by 5 bases and J by 5 bases, and 13 bases separated the two germline ends.

This chain links TRBV2 with TRBJ2-3, with 8 bases that match TRBD2. Looked up from germline, CDR1 is SNHLY and CDR2 is FYNNEI. This CDR3 spans 15 amino acids. The J segment lost 1 base and the V segment lost 6 bases, leaving 6 bases of the junction unmatched. The CDR3 reads CASSAGGGGTDTQYF. The CDR3 coding sequence is TGTGCCAGCAGCGCGGGGGGCGGTGGCACAGATACGCAGTATTTT.

The chain employs TRBV9 and TRBJ2-3, with TRBD1 identical over 9 bases. The CDR3 is 16 residues long. Germline assignment: CDR1 SGDLS and CDR2 YYNGEE. V lost 3 bases and J lost 4; bases outside the gene matches: 9. CDR3 DNA: TGTGCCAGCAGCGGCCCCCCGGGACAGGGCGCAGATACGCAGTATTTT. It translates to CASSGPPGQGADTQYF.

The V and J genes are TRBV14 and TRBJ2-7; 8 bases agree with TRBD1. Trimming took 5 bases from V and 3 from J; bases not matched to a gene: 12. CDR1 and CDR2 from the germline V gene are SGHDN and FVKESK. CDR3 size: 16 residues. The CDR3 region has the DNA TGTGCCAGCAGCTCCCTCCTTGGGACAGGTCTCTACGAGCAGTACTTC. It translates to CASSSLLGTGLYEQYF.

The genes are TRBV15 and TRBJ1-6, with unresolved D. This CDR3 has 12 residues. V lost 0 bases and J lost 9, with 3 bases in between. Germline CDR1 is LNHNV and CDR2 is YYDKDF (reference sequence). Here the CDR3 DNA reads TGTGCCACCAGCAGAGACCGTTCACCCCTCCACTTT. Translated, it gives CATSRDRSPLHF. The whole variable domain, filled in from reference TRBV15 and TRBJ1-6, reads DAMVIQNPRYQVTQFGKPVTLSCSQTLNHNVMYWYQQKSSQAPKLLFHYYDKDFNNEADTPDNFQSRRPNTSFCFLDIRSPGLGDTAMYLCATSRDRSPLHFGNGTRLTVT.

CDR3 DNA sequence: TGCGCCAGCAGCACGCGACAGGGGACGGTTTTGGAAAAACTGTTTTTT. Its translation is CASSTRQGTVLEKLFF. The chain combines TRBV5-1 with TRBJ1-4, with 8 bases that match TRBD1. CDR3 length equals 16 residues. J was trimmed by 8 bases and V by 4 bases; bases with no gene match: 13. Germline CDR1 SGHRS, CDR2 YFSETQ.

The chain recombines TRBV2 with TRBJ1-6; no reliable D call. The ends were cut back, 2 bases at V and 10 bases at J, with 18 bases in the middle. Germline lookup yields CDR1 SNHLY and CDR2 FYNNEI. This CDR3 spans 16 amino acids. The CDR3 sequence is CASSERAARSNSPLHF. The CDR3, as DNA: TGTGCCAGCAGTGAAAGAGCGGCCAGGTCTAACTCACCCCTCCACTTT.

This clone was detected a few times. The gene calls are TRBV7-2 and TRBJ2-2, with TRBD2 matching 9 bases. The CDR3 consists of 17 residues. Losses at the gene ends were 1 base for V and 4 bases for J; bases not matched to a gene: 7. Germline CDR1 is SGHTA and CDR2 is FQGNSA. This CDR3 is CASSLVGGGAPTGELFF. The CDR3 nucleotides are TGTGCCAGCAGCTTAGTTGGCGGGGGGGCCCCCACCGGGGAGCTGTTTTTT.

The chain couples TRBV7-3 to TRBJ2-2; maybe TRBD1 (6 bases). The CDR3 contains 15 residues. Germline-derived CDR1 and CDR2 are SGHTA and FQGTGA. V dropped 5 bases and J dropped 5 bases, with 15 bases sitting between them. The CDR3 DNA reads as TGTGCCAGCAGCCAGGGGACCATAGGTACCGGGGAGCTGTTTTTT. This sequence encodes CASSQGTIGTGELFF. Together with reference TRBV7-3 and TRBJ2-2, the CDR3 gives the full variable domain: GAGVSQTPSNKVTEKGKYVELRCDPISGHTALYWYRQSLGQGPEFLIYFQGTGAADDSGLPNDRFFAVRPEGSVSTLKIQRTERGDSAVYLCASSQGTIGTGELFFGEGSRLTVL.

V usage is TRBV7-9 and J usage is TRBJ2-3, with TRBD1 as a possible D gene (6 bases). The V end was cut by 4 bases, the J end by 0 bases, with 8 bases between. Per the germline V gene, CDR1 is SEHNR and CDR2 is FQNEAQ (reference sequence). The CDR3 totals 14 residues. CDR3 in DNA: TGTGCCAGCAGCTCGACAGGAAGCACAGATACGCAGTATTTT. This gives the protein CASSSTGSTDTQYF.

The chain recombines TRBV6-5 with TRBJ2-3; tentative D call: TRBD1 (5 bases). The CDR3 covers 14 residues. Trimming shortened V by 2 bases and J by 0 bases, and 6 bases separated the two germline ends. CDR1 is MNHEY and CDR2 is SVGAGI in the germline V gene. The CDR3 DNA reads TGTGCCAGCAGTTACGACAGTAGCACAGATACGCAGTATTTT. Translated, it gives CASSYDSSTDTQYF.

The chain employs TRBV3-1 (or the pseudogene TRBV3-2) and TRBJ2-3; 12 positions agree with TRBD2. Trimming cost V 3 bases and J 6 bases; bases outside gene matches: 10. CDR1 and CDR2 from the germline V gene are LGHDT and YNNKEL (reference sequence). The CDR3 is 17 amino acids. The CDR3 DNA is TGTGCCAGCAGCCATATCCTAACTAGCGGGGGGTTGGATACGCAGTATTTT. As protein: CASSHILTSGGLDTQYF.

The V and J genes are TRBV7-3 and TRBJ2-3; 12 nucleotides agree with TRBD2. Germline V gives CDR1 SGHTA, CDR2 FQGTGA. The CDR3 covers 20 residues. Trimming at V came to 1 base and at J to 0 bases, leaving 11 bases not matched to a gene. In DNA form, the CDR3 reads TGTGCCAGCAGCTTAAGGGCGCGCGCTAGCGGGGGGGGTAGCACAGATACGCAGTATTTT. This codes for CASSLRARASGGGSTDTQYF. Drawing the rest from reference TRBV7-3 and TRBJ2-3, the complete variable domain is GAGVSQTPSNKVTEKGKYVELRCDPISGHTALYWYRQSLGQGPEFLIYFQGTGAADDSGLPNDRFFAVRPEGSVSTLKIQRTERGDSAVYLCASSLRARASGGGSTDTQYFGPGTRLTVL.